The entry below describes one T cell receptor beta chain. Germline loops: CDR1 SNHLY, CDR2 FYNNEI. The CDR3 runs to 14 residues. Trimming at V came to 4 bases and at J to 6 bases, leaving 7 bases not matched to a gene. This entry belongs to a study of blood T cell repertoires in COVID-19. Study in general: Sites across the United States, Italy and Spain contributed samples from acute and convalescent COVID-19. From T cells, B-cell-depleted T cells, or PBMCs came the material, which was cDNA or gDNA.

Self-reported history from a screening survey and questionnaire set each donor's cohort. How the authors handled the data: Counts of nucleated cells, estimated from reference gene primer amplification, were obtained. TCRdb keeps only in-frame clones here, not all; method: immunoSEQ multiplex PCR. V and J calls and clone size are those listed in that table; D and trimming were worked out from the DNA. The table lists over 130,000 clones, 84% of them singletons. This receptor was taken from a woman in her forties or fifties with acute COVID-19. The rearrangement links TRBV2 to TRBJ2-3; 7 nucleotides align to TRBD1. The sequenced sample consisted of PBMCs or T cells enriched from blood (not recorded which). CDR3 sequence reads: CASSGTGPWDTQYF. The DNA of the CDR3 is TGTGCCAGCAGTGGGACAGGCCCTTGGGATACGCAGTATTTT. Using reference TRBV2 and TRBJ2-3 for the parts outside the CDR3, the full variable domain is EPEVTQTPSHQVTQMGQEVILRCVPISNHLYFYWYRQILGQKVEFLVSFYNNEISEKSEIFDDQFSVERPDGSNFTLKIRSTKLEDSAMYFCASSGTGPWDTQYFGPGTRLTVL.